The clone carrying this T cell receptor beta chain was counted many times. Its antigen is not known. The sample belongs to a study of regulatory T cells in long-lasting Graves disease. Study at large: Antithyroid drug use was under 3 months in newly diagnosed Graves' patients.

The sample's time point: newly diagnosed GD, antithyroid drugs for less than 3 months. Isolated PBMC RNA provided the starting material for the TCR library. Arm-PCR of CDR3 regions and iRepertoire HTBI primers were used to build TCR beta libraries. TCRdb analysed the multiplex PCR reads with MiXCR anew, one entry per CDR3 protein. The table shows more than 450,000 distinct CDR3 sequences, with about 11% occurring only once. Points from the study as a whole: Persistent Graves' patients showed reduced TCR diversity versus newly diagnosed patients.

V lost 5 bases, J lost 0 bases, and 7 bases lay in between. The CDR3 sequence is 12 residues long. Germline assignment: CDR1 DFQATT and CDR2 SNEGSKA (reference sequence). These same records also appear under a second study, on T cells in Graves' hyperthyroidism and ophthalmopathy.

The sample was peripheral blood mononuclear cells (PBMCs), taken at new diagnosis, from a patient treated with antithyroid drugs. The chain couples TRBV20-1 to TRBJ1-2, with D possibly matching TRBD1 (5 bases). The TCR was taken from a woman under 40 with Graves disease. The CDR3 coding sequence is TGCAGTGCTCCACAGGCTAACTATGGCTACACCTTC. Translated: CSAPQANYGYTF.